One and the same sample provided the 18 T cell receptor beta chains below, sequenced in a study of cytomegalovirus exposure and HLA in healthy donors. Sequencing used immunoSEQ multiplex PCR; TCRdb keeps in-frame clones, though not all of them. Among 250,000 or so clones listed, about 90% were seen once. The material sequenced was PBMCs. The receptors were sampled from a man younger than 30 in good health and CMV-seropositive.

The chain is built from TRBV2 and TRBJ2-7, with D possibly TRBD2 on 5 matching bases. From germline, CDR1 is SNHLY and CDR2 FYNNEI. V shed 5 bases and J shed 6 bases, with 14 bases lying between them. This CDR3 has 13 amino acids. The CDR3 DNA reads TGTGCCAGCAGTACCGACTTGGGGAGCGAGCAGTACTTC. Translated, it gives CASSTDLGSEQYF.

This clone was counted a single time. In nucleotides, the CDR3 is TGTGCCTGGAGTGTACTGACCGGGGGGGAGCTGTTTTTT. It is translated as CAWSVLTGGELFF. This chain links TRBV30 with TRBJ2-2; the D is unclear. Germline V gene lookup returns CDR1 GTSNPN and CDR2 SVGIG (reference sequence). This CDR3 spans 13 amino acids. V dropped 0 bases and J dropped 8 bases, with 10 bases sitting between them.

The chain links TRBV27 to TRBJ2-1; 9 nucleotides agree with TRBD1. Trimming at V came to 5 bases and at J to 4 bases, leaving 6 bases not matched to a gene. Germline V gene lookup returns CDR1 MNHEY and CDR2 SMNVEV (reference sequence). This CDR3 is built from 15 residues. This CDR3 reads CASSPPDRGYNEQFF. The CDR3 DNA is TGTGCCAGCAGTCCCCCGGACAGGGGATACAATGAGCAGTTCTTC.

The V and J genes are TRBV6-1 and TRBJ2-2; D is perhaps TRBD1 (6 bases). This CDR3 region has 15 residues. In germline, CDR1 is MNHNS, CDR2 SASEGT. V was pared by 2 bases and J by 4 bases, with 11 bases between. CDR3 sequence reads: CASSEWGQSTGELFF. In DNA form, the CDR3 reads TGTGCCAGCAGTGAATGGGGGCAGAGCACCGGGGAGCTGTTTTTT.

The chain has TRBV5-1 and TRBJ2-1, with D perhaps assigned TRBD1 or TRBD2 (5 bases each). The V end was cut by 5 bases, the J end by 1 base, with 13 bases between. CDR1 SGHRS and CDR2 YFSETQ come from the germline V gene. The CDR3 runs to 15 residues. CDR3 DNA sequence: TGCGCCAGCAGAACGACGGGGCAATCCTACAATGAGCAGTTCTTC. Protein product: CASRTTGQSYNEQFF.

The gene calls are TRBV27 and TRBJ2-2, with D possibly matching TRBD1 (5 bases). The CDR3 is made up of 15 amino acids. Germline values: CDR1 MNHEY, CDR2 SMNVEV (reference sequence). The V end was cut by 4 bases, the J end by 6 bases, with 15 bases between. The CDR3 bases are TGTGCCAGCAGTTCTTTTATGCTAGGGGCCGGGGAGCTGTTTTTT. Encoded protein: CASSSFMLGAGELFF.

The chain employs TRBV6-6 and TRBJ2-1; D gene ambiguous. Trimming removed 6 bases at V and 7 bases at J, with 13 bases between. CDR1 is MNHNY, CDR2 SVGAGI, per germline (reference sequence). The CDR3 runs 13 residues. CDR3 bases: TGTGCCAGCAGCCCCGCTGTCCGGAATGAGCAGTTCTTC. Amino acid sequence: CASSPAVRNEQFF.

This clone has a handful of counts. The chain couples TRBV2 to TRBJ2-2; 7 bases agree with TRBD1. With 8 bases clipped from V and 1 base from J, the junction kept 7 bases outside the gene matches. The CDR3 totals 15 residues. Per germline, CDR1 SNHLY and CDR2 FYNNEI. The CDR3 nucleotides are TGTGCCAGCTCTTCTAGGACAGGGAACACCGGGGAGCTGTTTTTT. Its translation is CASSSRTGNTGELFF.

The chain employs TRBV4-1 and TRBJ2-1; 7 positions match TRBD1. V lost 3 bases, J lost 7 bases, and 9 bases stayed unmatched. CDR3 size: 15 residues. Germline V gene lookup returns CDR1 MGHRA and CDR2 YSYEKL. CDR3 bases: TGCGCCAGCAGCCAGGCACCAAGGGACAGAAATGAGCAGTTCTTC. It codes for CASSQAPRDRNEQFF.

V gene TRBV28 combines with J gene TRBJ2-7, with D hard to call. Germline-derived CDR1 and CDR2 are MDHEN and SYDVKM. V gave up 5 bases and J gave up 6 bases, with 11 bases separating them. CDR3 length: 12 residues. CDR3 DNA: TGTGCCAGCAGTAGTCCGGCCGGCGAGCAGTACTTC. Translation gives CASSSPAGEQYF.

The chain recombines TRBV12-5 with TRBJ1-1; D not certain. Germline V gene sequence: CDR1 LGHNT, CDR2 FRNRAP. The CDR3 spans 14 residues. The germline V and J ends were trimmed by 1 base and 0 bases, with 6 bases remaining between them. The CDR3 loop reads CASGLGVMNTEAFF. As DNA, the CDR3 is TGTGCTAGTGGTTTGGGAGTGATGAACACTGAAGCTTTCTTT.

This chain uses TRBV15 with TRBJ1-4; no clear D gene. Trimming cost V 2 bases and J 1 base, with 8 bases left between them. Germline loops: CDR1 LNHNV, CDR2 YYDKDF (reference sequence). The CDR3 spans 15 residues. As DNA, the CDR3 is TGTGCCACCAGCAGAACGACGGAAACTAATGAAAAACTGTTTTTT. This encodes CATSRTTETNEKLFF.

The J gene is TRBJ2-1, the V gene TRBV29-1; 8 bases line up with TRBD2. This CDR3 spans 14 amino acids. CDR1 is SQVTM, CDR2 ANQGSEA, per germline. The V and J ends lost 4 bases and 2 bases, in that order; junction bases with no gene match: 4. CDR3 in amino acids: CSVVRGGTYNEQFF. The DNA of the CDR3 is TGCAGCGTTGTTCGGGGGGGGACCTACAATGAGCAGTTCTTC.

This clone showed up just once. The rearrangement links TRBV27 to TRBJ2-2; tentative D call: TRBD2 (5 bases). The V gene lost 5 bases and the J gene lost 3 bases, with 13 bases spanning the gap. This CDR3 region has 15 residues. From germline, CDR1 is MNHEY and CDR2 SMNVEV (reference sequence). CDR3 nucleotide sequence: TGTGCCAGCAGTACGACCCTGGGAGACACCGGGGAGCTGTTTTTT. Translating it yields CASSTTLGDTGELFF.

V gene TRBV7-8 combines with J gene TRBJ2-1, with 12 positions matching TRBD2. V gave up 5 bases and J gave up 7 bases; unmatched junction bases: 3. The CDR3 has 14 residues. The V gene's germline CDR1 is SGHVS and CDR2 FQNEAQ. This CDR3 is CASSRLAGVNEQFF. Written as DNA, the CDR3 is TGTGCCAGCAGCCGACTAGCGGGAGTTAATGAGCAGTTCTTC.

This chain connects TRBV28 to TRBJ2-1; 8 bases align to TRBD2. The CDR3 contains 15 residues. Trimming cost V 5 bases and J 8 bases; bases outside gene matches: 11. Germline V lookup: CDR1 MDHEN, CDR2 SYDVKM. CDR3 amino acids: CASSPPSGSRDEQFF. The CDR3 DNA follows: TGTGCCAGCAGTCCTCCCAGCGGGAGTAGGGATGAGCAGTTCTTC.

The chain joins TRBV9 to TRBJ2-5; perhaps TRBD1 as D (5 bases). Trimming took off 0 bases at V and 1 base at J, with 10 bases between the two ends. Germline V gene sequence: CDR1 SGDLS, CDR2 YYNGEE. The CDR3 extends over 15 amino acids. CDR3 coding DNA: TGTGCCAGCAGCGTAGATGGCAGGGCCCAAGAGACCCAGTACTTC. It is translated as CASSVDGRAQETQYF.

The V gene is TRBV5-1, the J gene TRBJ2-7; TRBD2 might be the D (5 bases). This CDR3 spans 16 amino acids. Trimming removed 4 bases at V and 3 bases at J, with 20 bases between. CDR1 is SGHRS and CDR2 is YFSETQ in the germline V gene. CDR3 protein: CASSPDPGRRFYEQYF. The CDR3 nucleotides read TGCGCCAGCAGCCCCGATCCCGGACGGAGGTTCTACGAGCAGTACTTC.